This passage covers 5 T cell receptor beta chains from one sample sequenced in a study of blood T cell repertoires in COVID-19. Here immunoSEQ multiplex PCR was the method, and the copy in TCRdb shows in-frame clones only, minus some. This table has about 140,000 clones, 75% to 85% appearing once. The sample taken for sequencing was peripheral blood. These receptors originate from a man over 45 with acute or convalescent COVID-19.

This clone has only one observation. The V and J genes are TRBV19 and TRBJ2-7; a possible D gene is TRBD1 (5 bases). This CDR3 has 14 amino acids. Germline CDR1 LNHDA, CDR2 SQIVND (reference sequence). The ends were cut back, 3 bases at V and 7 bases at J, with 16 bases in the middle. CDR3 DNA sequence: TGTGCCAGTAGTATCAGACAAGGGGCCTTTGAGCAGTACTTC. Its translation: CASSIRQGAFEQYF.

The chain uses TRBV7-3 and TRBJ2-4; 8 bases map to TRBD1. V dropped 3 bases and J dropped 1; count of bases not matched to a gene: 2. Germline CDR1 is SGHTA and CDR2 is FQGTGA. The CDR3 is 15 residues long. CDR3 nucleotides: TGTGCCAGCAGCTTGGACAGGGTGGCCAAAAACATTCAGTACTTC. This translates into CASSLDRVAKNIQYF.

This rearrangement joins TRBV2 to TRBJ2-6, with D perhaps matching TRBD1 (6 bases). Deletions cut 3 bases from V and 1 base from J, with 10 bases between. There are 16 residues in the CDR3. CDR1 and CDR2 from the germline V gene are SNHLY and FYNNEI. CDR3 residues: CASSDIRGSGANVLTF. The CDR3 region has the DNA TGTGCCAGCAGTGATATCAGGGGTTCTGGGGCCAACGTCCTGACTTTC.

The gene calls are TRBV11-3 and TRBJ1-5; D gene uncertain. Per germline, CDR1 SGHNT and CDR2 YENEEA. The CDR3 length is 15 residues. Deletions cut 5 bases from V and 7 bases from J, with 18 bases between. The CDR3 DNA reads TGTGCCAGCAGCCCCCCCGGGGTTGGGTGCCAGCCCCAGCATTTT. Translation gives CASSPPGVGCQPQHF.

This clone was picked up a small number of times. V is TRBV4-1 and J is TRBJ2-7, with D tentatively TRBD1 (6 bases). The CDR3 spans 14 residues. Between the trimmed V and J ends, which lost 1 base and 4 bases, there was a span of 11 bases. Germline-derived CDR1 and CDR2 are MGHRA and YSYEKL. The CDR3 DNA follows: TGCGCCAGCAGCCAAGTCGCAGGGGTTTACGAGCAGTACTTC. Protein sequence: CASSQVAGVYEQYF.